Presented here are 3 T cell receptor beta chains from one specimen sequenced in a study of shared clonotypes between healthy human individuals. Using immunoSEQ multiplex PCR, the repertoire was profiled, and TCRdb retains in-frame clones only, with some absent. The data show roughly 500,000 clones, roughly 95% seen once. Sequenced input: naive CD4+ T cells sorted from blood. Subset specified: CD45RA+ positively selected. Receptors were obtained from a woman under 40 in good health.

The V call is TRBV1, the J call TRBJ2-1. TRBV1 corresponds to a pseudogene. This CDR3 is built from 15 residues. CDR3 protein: CTSSRGTLGYNEQFF. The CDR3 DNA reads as TGCACCAGCAGCCGTGGGACCCTGGGGTACAATGAGCAGTTCTTC.

Here the CDR3 DNA reads TGTGCCAGCAGCCTCCGGGACAGGGGGGGCGCTTTCTTT. Translated, it gives CASSLRDRGGAFF. V is TRBV11-2 and J is TRBJ1-1; 11 nucleotides align to TRBD1. In germline, CDR1 is SGHAT, CDR2 FQNNGV. CDR3 length equals 13 residues. V lost 5 bases and J lost 11; bases outside the gene matches: 7.

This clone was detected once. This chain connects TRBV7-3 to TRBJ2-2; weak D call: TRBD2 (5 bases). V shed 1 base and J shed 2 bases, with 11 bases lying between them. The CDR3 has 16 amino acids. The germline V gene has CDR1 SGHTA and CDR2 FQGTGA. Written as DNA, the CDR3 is TGTGCCAGCAGCTTAAAGGGAGCGGAAAACACCGGGGAGCTGTTTTTT. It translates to CASSLKGAENTGELFF.